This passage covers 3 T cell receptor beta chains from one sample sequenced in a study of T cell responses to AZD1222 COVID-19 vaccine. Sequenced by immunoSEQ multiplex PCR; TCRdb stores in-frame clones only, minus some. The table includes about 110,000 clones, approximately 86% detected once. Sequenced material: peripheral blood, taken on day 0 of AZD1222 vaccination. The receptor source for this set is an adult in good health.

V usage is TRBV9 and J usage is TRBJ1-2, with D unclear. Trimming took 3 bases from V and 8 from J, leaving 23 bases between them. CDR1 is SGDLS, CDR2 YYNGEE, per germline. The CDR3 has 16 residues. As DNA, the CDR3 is TGTGCCAGCAGCGCGGCCGACGCCAACTCATTTCGGGGCTACACCTTC. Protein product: CASSAADANSFRGYTF.

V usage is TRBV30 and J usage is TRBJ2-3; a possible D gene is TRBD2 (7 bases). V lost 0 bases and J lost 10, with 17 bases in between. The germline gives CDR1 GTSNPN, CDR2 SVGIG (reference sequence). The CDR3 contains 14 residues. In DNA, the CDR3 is TGTGCCTGGAGTGTGGGGGGGGCCAGATATCCGCAGTATTTT. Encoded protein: CAWSVGGARYPQYF.

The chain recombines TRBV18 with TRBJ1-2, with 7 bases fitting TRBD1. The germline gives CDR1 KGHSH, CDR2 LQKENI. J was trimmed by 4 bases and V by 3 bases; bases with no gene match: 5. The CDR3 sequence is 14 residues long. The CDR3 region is CASSPGTESYGYTF. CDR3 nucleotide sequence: TGTGCCAGCTCACCCGGGACAGAGAGCTATGGCTACACCTTC. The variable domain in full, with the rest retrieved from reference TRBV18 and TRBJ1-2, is NAGVMQNPRHLVRRRGQEARLRCSPMKGHSHVYWYRQLPEEGLKFMVYLQKENIIDESGMPKERFSAEFPKEGPSILRIQQVVRGDSAAYFCASSPGTESYGYTFGSGTRLTVV.